This note documents a single T cell receptor beta chain sequence. Unmatched junction bases numbered 9, after V lost 2 bases and J lost 3 bases. There are 16 residues in the CDR3. Germline V lookup: CDR1 MNHEY, CDR2 SMNVEV (reference sequence). This entry is derived from a study of cytomegalovirus exposure and HLA in healthy donors. Using immunoSEQ multiplex PCR, the repertoire was profiled, and TCRdb retains in-frame clones only, with some absent. The repertoire holds some 54,000 clones, 75% to 95% seen once, with more than 2.5% in the top ten. The sample consisted of PBMCs. The chain recombines TRBV27 with TRBJ2-7, with TRBD1 matching 8 bases. This TCR was recovered from a man aged 18-30 years in good health and CMV-seronegative. As DNA, the CDR3 is TGTGCCAGCAGTTTAGAAATCGGGACAGGACACTACGAGCAGTACTTC. It is translated as CASSLEIGTGHYEQYF.